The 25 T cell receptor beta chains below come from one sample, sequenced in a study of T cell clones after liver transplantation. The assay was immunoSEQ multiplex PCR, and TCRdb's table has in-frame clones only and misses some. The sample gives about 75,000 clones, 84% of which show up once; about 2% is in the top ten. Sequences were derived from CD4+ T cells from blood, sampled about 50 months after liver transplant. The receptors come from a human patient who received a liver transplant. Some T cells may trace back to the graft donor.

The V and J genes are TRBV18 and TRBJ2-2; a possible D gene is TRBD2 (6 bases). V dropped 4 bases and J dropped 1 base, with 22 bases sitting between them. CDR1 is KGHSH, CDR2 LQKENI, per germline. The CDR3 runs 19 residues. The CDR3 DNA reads TGTGCCAGCTCACTGTCGACGGGAGTCCTACCCGGGAACACCGGGGAGCTGTTTTTT. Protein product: CASSLSTGVLPGNTGELFF. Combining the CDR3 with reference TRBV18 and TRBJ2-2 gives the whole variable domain NAGVMQNPRHLVRRRGQEARLRCSPMKGHSHVYWYRQLPEEGLKFMVYLQKENIIDESGMPKERFSAEFPKEGPSILRIQQVVRGDSAAYFCASSLSTGVLPGNTGELFFGEGSRLTVL.

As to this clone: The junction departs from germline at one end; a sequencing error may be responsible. The CDR3 loop reads CASSTRLAHNF. DNA for the CDR3: TGTGCCAGCAGTACCAGACTAGCGCACAACTTC. The chain couples TRBV28 to TRBJ2-5; 8 bases are a match to TRBD2. CDR1 is MDHEN, CDR2 SYDVKM, per germline. The CDR3 spans 11 residues.

CDR3 residues: CASKPGGTDDEKLFF. In DNA form, the CDR3 reads TGTGCCAGTAAACCCGGGGGGACAGATGATGAAAAACTGTTTTTT. The rearrangement joins TRBV19 to TRBJ1-4, with 7 bases identical to TRBD1. The CDR3 has 15 residues. The trim removed 7 bases at V and 6 bases at J, leaving 11 bases unmatched. Germline V gene data show CDR1 as LNHDA and CDR2 as SQIVND (reference sequence).

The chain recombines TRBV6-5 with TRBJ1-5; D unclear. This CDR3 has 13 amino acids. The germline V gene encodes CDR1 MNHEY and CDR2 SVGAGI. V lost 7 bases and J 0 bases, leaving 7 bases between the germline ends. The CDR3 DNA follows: TGTGCCAGCACCCGAGGTAGCAATCAGCCCCAGCATTTT. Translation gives CASTRGSNQPQHF.

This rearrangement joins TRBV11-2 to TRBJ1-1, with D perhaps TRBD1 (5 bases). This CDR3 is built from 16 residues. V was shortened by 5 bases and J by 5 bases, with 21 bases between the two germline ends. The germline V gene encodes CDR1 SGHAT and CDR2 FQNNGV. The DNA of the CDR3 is TGTGCCAGCAGCCAGCAATCGCAGGCCTGGGGGACTGAAGCTTTCTTT. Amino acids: CASSQQSQAWGTEAFF.

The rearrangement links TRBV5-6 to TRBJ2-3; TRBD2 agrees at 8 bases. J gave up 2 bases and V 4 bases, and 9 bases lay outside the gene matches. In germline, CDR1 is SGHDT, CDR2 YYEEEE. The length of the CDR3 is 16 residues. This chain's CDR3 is CASSRPGRGDTDTQYF. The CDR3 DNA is TGTGCCAGCAGCCGCCCGGGGCGGGGGGACACAGATACGCAGTATTTT.

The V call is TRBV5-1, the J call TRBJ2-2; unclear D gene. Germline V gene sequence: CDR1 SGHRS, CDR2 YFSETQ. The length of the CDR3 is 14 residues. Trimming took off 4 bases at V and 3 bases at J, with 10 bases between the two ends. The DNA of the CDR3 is TGCGCCAGCAGCGACGTCGGGTACACCGGGGAGCTGTTTTTT. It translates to CASSDVGYTGELFF.

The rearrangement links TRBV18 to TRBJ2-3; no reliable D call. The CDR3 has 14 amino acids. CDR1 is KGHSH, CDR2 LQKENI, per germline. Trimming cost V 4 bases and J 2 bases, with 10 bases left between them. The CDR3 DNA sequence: TGTGCCAGCTCACAGAGGACCAACACAGATACGCAGTATTTT. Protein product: CASSQRTNTDTQYF. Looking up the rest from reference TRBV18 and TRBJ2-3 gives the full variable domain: NAGVMQNPRHLVRRRGQEARLRCSPMKGHSHVYWYRQLPEEGLKFMVYLQKENIIDESGMPKERFSAEFPKEGPSILRIQQVVRGDSAAYFCASSQRTNTDTQYFGPGTRLTVL.

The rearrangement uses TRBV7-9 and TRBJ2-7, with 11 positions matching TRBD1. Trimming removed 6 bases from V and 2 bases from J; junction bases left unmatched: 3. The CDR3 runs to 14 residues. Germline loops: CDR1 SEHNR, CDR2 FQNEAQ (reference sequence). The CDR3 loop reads CASRRTGGAYEQYF. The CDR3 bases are TGTGCCAGCAGGCGGACAGGGGGCGCCTACGAGCAGTACTTC.

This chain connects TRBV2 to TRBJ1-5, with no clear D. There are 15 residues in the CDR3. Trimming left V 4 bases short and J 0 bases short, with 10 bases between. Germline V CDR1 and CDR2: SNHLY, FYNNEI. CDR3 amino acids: CASSVEGDSNQPQHF. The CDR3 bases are TGTGCCAGCAGTGTTGAGGGCGATAGCAATCAGCCCCAGCATTTT.

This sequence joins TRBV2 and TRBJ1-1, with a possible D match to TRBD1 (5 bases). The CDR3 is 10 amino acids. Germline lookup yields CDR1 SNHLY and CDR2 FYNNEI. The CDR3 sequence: CAWTGLQAFF. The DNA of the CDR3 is TGTGCGTGGACGGGGCTCCAAGCTTTCTTT.

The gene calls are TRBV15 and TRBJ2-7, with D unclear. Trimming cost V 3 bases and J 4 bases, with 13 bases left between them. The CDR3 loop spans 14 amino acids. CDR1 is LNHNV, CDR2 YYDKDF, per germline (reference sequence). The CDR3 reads CATSREKGPYEQYF. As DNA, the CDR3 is TGTGCCACCAGCAGGGAGAAGGGTCCGTACGAGCAGTACTTC.

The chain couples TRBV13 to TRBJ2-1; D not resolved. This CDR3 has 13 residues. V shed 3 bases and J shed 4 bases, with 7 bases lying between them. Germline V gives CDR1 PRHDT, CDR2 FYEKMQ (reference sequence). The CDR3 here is CASSLVGYNEQFF. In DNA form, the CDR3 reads TGTGCCAGCAGCTTGGTGGGTTACAATGAGCAGTTCTTC.

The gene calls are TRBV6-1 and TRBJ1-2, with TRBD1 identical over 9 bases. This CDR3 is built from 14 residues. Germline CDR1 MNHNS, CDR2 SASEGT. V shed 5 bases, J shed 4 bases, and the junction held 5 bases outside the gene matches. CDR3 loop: CASSLDRGLYGYTF. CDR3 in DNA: TGTGCCAGCAGTCTGGACAGGGGCCTCTATGGCTACACCTTC.

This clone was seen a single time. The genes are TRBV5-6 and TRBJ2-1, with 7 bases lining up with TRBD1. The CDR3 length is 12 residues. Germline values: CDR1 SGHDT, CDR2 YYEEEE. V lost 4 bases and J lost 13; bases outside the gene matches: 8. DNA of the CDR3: TGTGCCAGCAGCCTACTCCGGGACAGCCAGTTCTTC. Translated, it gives CASSLLRDSQFF.

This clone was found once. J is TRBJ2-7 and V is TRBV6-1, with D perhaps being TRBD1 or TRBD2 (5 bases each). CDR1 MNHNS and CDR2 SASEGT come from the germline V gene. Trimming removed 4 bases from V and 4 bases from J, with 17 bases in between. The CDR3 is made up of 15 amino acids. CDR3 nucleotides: TGTGCCAGCAGTGTCAACCGGGACGCCTTGTACGAGCAGTACTTC. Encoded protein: CASSVNRDALYEQYF.

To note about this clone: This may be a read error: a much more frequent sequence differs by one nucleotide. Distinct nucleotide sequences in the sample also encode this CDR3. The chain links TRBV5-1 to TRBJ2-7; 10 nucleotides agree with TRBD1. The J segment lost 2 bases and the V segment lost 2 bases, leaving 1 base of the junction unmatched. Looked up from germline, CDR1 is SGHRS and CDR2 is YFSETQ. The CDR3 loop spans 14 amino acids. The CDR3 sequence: CASSLGQGAYEQYF. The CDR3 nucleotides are TGCGCCAGCAGCTTAGGACAGGGGGCCTACGAGCAGTACTTC.

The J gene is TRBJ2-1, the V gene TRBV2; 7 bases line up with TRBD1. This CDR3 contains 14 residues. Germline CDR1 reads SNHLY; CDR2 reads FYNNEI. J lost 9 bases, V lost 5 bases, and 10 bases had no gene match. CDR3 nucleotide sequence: TGTGCCAGCAGTACGGGACAGAGCGTCGCTGAGCAGTTCTTC. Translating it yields CASSTGQSVAEQFF.

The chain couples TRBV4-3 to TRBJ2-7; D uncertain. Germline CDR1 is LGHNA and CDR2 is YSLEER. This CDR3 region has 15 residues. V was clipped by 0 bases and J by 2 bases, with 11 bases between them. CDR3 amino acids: CASSQDLAEAYEQYF. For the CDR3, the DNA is TGCGCCAGCAGCCAAGACTTAGCAGAAGCCTACGAGCAGTACTTC.

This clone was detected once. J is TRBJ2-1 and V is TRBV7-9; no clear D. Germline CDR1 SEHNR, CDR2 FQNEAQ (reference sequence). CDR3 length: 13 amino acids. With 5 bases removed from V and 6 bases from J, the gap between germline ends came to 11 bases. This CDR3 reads CASSPKAGNEQFF. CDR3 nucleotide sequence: TGTGCCAGCAGCCCCAAAGCCGGCAATGAGCAGTTCTTC.

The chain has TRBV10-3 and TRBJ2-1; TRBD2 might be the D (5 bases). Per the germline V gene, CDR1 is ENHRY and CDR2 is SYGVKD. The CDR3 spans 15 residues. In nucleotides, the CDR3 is TGTGCGGCAAGAAGTGGAAGAGGGAATTACAATGAGCAGTTCTTC. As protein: CAARSGRGNYNEQFF.

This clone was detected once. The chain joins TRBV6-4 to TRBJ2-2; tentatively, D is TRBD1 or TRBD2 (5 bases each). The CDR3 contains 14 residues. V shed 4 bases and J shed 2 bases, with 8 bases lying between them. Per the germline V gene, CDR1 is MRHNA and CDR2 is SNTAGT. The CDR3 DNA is TGTGCCAGCAGTGGGGACCGCAACACCGGGGAGCTGTTTTTT. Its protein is CASSGDRNTGELFF.

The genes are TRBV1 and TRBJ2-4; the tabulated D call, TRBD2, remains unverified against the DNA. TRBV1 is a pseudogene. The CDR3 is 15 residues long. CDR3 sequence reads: CTSTLAGEVKNIQYF. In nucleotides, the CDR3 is TGCACCAGCACCCTAGCGGGAGAGGTCAAAAACATTCAGTACTTC.

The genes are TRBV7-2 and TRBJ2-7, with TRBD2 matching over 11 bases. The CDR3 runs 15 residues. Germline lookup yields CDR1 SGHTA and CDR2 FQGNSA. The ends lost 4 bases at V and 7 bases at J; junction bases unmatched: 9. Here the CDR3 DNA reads TGTGCCAGCAGCTCCCGTAGCGGGAGGGCTGGGGAGCAGTACTTC. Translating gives CASSSRSGRAGEQYF.

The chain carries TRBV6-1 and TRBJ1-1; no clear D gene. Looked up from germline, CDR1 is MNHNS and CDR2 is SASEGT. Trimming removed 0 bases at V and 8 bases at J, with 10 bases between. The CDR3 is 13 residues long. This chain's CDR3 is CASSEAPVAEAFF. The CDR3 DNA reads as TGTGCCAGCAGTGAAGCCCCCGTGGCGGAAGCTTTCTTT.